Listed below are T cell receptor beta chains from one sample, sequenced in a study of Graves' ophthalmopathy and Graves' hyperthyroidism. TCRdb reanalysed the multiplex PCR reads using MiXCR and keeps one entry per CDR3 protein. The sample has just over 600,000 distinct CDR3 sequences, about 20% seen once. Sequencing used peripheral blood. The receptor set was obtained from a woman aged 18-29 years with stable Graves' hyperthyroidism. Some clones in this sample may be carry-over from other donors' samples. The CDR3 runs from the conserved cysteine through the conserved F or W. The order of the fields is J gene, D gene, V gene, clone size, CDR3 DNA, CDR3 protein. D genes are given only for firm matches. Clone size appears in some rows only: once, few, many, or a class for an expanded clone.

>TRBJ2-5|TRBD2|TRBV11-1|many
TGTGCCAGCAGCCCGGGGACTAGCGGGAGAAACAGCGAGACCCAGTACTTC
CASSPGTSGRNSETQYF
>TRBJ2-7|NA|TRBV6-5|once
TGTGCCAGCAGTTCCCCGGGACATCCCACCTCCTACGAGCAGTACTTC
CASSSPGHPTSYEQYF
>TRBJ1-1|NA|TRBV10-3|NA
TGTGCCATCAGTGAGACGGGGGGGCTGGACACTGAAGCTTTCTTT
CAISETGGLDTEAFF
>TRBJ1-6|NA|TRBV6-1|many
TGTGCCAGCAGTCAGGCGGGTTCACCCCTCCACTTT
CASSQAGSPLHF
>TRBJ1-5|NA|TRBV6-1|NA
TGTGCCAGCAGGGAGATAGGGAATCAGCCTCAGCATTTT
CASREIGNQPQHF
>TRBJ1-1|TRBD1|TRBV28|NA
TGTGCCAGCGTTTATAGACAGGGGCTTTCGAACACTGAAGCTTTCTTT
CASVYRQGLSNTEAFF
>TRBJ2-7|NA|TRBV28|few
TGTGCCAGCAGTTTTCTTGGCACGTCGGCCGAGCAGTACTTC
CASSFLGTSAEQYF
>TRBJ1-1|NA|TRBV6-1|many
TGTGCCAGCAGCTCAGGGATTGTGAGCACTGAAGCTTTCTTT
CASSSGIVSTEAFF
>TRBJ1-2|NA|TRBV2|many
TGTGCCAGCATCATCAATATGTCCTATGGCTACACCTTC
CASIINMSYGYTF
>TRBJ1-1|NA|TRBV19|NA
TGTGCCAGTAAAAGGCCGAACACTGAAGCTTTCTTT
CASKRPNTEAFF
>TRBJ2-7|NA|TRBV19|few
TGTGCCAGTAACAAAGGAGACTCCTACGAGCAGTACTTC
CASNKGDSYEQYF
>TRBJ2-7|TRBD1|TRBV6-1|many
TGTGCCAGCAGCTCGGGACAGGGCGCTCGGGAGCAGTACTTC
CASSSGQGAREQYF
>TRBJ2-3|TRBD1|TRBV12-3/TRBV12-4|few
TGTGCCAGCAGCGGACCGGGACAGAAGGCAGATACGCAGTATTTT
CASSGPGQKADTQYF
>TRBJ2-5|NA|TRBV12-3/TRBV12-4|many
TGTGCCAGCAGTTTAGACGGGGTGCATGGCCAAGAGACCCAGTACTTC
CASSLDGVHGQETQYF
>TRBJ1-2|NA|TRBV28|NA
TGTGCCAGCAGTTTACCTCGGGGGGACTATGGCTACACCTTC
CASSLPRGDYGYTF